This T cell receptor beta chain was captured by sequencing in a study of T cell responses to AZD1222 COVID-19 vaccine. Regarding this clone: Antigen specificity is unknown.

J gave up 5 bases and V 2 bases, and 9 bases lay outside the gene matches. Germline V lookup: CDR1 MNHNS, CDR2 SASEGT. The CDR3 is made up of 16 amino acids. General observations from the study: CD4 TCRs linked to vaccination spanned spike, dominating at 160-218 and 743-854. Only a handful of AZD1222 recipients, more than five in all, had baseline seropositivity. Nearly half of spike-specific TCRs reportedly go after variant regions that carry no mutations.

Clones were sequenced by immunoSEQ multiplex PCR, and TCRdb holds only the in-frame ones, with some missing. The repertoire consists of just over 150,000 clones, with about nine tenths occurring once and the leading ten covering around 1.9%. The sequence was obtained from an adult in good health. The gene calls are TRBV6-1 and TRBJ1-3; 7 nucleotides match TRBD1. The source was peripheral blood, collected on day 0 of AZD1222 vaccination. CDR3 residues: CASSELRDRGRNTIYF. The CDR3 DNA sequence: TGTGCCAGCAGTGAATTAAGGGATAGGGGGCGAAACACCATATATTTT.